A selection of T cell receptor beta chains follows, all from one sample in a study of human T cells and chemical hapten exposure. TCRdb re-derived calls from the reads in MiXCR, one entry per CDR3 protein. The table includes about 120,000 distinct CDR3 sequences, roughly 8.5% detected once. Sequencing input: whole blood. These receptors all come from a human donor in good health. Some clones in this sample may be carry-over from other donors' samples. Each CDR3 is given with its conserved first and last residue. D genes are given only for firm matches. Not every row has a clone size; where given, it reads once, few, many or a size class.

V gene	J gene	D gene	clone size	CDR3 protein	CDR3 DNA
TRBV12-3/TRBV12-4	TRBJ1-2	-	few	CASSLGGATGYTF	TGTGCCAGCAGTTTAGGAGGGGCGACGGGCTACACCTTC
TRBV11-2	TRBJ2-7	TRBD2	-	CASSLGGILDGRKYEQYF	TGTGCCAGCAGCTTAGGGGGGATTCTGGACGGGAGGAAATACGAGCAGTACTTC
TRBV4-3	TRBJ1-2	-	-	CASSQPTGYGYTF	TGCGCCAGCAGCCAACCCACGGGGTATGGCTACACCTTC
TRBV6-5	TRBJ1-5	-	few	CASSYRDGDQPQHF	TGTGCCAGCAGTTACCGGGACGGCGATCAGCCCCAGCATTTT
TRBV29-1	TRBJ2-4	TRBD1	many	CSALGAGGAGNIQYF	TGCAGCGCTCTAGGGGCAGGGGGCGCGGGGAACATTCAGTACTTC
TRBV12-5	TRBJ1-5	TRBD1	many	CASGRDSPVPNQPQHF	TGTGCTAGTGGGCGGGACAGCCCGGTCCCCAATCAGCCCCAGCATTTT
TRBV5-6	TRBJ2-4	TRBD2	-	CASSPQEGGRGDIQYF	TGTGCCAGCAGCCCTCAGGAGGGCGGGCGGGGGGACATTCAGTACTTC
TRBV6-1	TRBJ1-4	-	-	CASSERPSATNEKLFF	TGTGCCAGCAGTGAGCGGCCCAGCGCAACTAATGAAAAACTGTTTTTT
TRBV6-1	TRBJ2-1	TRBD2	many	CASSERGGGYNEQFF	TGTGCCAGCAGTGAACGGGGCGGGGGTTACAATGAGCAGTTCTTC
TRBV6-5	TRBJ2-7	TRBD2	few	CASSYGAGATYEQYF	TGTGCCAGCAGTTACGGGGCGGGAGCCACCTACGAGCAGTACTTC
TRBV5-1	TRBJ2-5	TRBD2	-	CASRRSLLAEQETQYF	TGCGCCAGCAGACGCTCCCTACTAGCGGAACAAGAGACCCAGTACTTC
TRBV11-2	TRBJ2-1	-	-	CASSPGLVNKDEQFF	TGTGCCAGCAGCCCGGGACTGGTTAATAAGGATGAGCAGTTCTTC
TRBV12-3/TRBV12-4	TRBJ1-2	-	-	CASSLGWTDGYTF	TGTGCCAGCAGTCTAGGATGGACGGATGGCTACACCTTC
TRBV30	TRBJ2-3	-	few	CAWSSRVLRSSSTDTQYF	TGTGCCTGGAGTTCCCGGGTCCTACGCTCTTCTAGCACAGATACGCAGTATTTT
TRBV6-4	TRBJ2-7	-	-	CASENGGAGPSYEQYF	TGTGCCAGCGAAAATGGAGGGGCAGGTCCCTCCTACGAGCAGTACTTC
TRBV11-1	TRBJ2-1	-	few	CASSFGGGNNYNEQFF	TGTGCCAGCAGCTTCGGAGGGGGCAACAACTACAATGAGCAGTTCTTC
TRBV2	TRBJ2-1	TRBD1	many	CASAPGGLPYNEQFF	TGTGCCAGCGCCCCAGGGGGCTTACCCTACAATGAGCAGTTCTTC
TRBV6-5	TRBJ2-7	TRBD1	-	CASSYNRGYEQYF	TGTGCCAGCAGTTACAACAGGGGCTACGAGCAGTACTTC
TRBV20-1	TRBJ2-3	TRBD2	-	CSARDPFSGGADTQYF	TGCAGTGCTAGAGACCCCTTTAGCGGGGGGGCAGATACGCAGTATTTT
TRBV12-3/TRBV12-4	TRBJ2-7	TRBD2	few	CASSLSSGGLSYEQYF	TGTGCCAGCAGTTTAAGTAGCGGGGGACTCTCCTACGAGCAGTACTTC
TRBV28	TRBJ2-7	-	few	CASSALYEQYF	TGTGCCAGCAGTGCTTTATACGAGCAGTACTTC
TRBV12-3/TRBV12-4	TRBJ1-1	-	many	CASGVSWNTEAFF	TGTGCCAGCGGAGTTTCTTGGAACACTGAAGCTTTCTTT
TRBV12-3/TRBV12-4	TRBJ2-7	-	few	CASSTGLSQGEQYF	TGTGCCAGCAGCACCGGATTGAGCCAGGGGGAGCAGTACTTC
TRBV9	TRBJ1-1	-	many	CASSVDWPETEAFF	TGTGCCAGCAGCGTAGACTGGCCGGAGACTGAAGCTTTCTTT
TRBV7-9	TRBJ2-5	TRBD2	few	CASGLAGVRETQYF	TGTGCCAGCGGACTAGCGGGAGTTAGAGAGACCCAGTACTTC
TRBV7-9	TRBJ2-2	TRBD2	few	CASSVSFRAGTSGRADTGELFF	TGTGCCAGCAGCGTATCCTTCAGGGCCGGGACTAGCGGGAGGGCCGACACCGGGGAGCTGTTTTTT
TRBV4-1	TRBJ2-5	-	-	CASSHIGSIETQYF	TGCGCCAGCAGCCATATCGGGAGTATAGAGACCCAGTACTTC
TRBV6-2/TRBV6-3	TRBJ2-7	-	many	CASSRDFYEQYF	TGTGCCAGCAGCCGCGACTTCTACGAGCAGTACTTC
TRBV20-1	TRBJ1-5	-	many	CSARGFASSNQPQHF	TGCAGTGCTAGGGGCTTTGCGTCTAGCAATCAGCCCCAGCATTTT
TRBV5-1	TRBJ2-7	TRBD1	few	CASSRTGENTYEQYF	TGCGCCAGCAGTCGGACAGGGGAAAACACCTACGAGCAGTACTTC
TRBV7-3	TRBJ2-2	TRBD1	few	CASSLRDSVTGELFF	TGTGCCAGCAGCTTGAGGGACAGTGTGACCGGGGAGCTGTTTTTT
TRBV12-3/TRBV12-4	TRBJ1-5	-	-	CASSLGFESQPQHF	TGTGCCAGCAGTTTGGGGTTTGAGAGTCAGCCCCAGCATTTT
TRBV9	TRBJ2-3	TRBD2	few	CASSVRSGGTYGTDTQYF	TGTGCCAGCAGCGTACGTAGCGGGGGCACCTACGGCACAGATACGCAGTATTTT